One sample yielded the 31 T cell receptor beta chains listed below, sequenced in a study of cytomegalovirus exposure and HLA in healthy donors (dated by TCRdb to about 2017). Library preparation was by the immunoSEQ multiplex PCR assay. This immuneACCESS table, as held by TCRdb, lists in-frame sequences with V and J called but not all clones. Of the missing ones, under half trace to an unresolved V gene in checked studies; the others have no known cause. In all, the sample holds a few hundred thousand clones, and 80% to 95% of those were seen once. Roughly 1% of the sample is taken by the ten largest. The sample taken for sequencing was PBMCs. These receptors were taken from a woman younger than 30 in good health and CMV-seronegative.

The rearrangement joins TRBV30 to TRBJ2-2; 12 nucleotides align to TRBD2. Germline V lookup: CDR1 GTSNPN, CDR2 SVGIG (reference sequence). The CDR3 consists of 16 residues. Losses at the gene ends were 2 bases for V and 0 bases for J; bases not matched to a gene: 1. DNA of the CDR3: TGTGCCTGGAGTCGGACTAGCGGGGCGAACACCGGGGAGCTGTTTTTT. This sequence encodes CAWSRTSGANTGELFF.

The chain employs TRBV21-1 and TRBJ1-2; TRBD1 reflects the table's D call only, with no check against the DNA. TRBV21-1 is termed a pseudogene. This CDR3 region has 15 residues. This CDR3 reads CASDTTGTGRYGYTF. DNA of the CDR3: TGTGCCAGCGATACAACCGGGACAGGGCGCTATGGCTACACCTTC.

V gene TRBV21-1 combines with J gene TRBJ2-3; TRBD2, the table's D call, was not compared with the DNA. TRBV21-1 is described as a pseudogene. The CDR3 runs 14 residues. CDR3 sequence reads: CASRLDPSTDTQYF. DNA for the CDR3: TGTGCCAGCCGACTAGACCCTAGCACAGATACGCAGTATTTT.

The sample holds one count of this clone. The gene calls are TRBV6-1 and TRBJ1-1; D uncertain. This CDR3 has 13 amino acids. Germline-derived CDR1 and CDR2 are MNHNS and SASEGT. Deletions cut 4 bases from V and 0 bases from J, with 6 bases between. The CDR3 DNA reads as TGTGCCAGCAGTGCGCGAGTGAACACTGAAGCTTTCTTT. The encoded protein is CASSARVNTEAFF.

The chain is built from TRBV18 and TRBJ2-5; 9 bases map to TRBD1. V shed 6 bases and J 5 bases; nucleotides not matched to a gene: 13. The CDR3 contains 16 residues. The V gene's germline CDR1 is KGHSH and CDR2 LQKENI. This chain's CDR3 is CASSEGTGWSQETQYF. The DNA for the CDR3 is TGTGCCAGCTCGGAAGGGACAGGGTGGAGTCAGGAGACCCAGTACTTC.

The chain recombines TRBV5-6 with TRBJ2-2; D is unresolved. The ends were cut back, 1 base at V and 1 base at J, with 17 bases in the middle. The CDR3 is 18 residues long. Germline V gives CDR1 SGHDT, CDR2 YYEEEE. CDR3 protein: CASSLFVVPVRNTGELFF. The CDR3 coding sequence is TGTGCCAGCAGCTTGTTTGTCGTTCCGGTTAGGAACACCGGGGAGCTGTTTTTT.

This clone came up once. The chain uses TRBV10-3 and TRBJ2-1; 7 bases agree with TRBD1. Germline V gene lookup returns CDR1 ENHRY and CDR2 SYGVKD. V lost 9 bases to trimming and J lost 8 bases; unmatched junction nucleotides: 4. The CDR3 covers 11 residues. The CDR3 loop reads CAIMQGDEQFF. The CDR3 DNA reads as TGTGCCATAATGCAGGGGGATGAGCAGTTCTTC.

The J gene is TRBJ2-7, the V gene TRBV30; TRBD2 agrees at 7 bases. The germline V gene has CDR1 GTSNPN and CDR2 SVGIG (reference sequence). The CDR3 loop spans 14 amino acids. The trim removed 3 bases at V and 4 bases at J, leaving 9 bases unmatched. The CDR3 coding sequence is TGTGCCTGGAGGTCGCGGGAGAAAAGATACGAGCAGTACTTC. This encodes CAWRSREKRYEQYF.

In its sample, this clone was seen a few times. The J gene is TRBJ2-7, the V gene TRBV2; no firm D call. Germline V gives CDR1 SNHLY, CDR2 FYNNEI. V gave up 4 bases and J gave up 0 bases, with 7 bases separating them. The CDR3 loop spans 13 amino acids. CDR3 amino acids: CASSGLSSYEQYF. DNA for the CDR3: TGTGCCAGCAGTGGACTGAGCTCCTACGAGCAGTACTTC.

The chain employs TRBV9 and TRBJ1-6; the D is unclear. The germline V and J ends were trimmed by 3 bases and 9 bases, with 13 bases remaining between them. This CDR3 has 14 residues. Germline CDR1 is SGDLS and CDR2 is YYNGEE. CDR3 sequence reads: CASSAGLEFSPLHF. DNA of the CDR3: TGTGCCAGCAGCGCGGGGTTGGAATTTTCACCCCTCCACTTT.

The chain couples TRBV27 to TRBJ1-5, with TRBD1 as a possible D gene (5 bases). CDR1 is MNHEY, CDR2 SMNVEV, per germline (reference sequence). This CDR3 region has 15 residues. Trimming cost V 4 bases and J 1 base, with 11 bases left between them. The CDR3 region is CASSSGGGSNQPQHF. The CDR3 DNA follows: TGTGCCAGCAGTTCCGGGGGGGGAAGCAATCAGCCCCAGCATTTT.

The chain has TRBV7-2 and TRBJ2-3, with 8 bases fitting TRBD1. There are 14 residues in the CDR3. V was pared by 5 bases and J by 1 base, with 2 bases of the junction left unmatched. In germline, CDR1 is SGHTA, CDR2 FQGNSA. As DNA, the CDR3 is TGTGCCAGCAGCCAGGGACAGGGCACAGATACGCAGTATTTT. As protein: CASSQGQGTDTQYF.

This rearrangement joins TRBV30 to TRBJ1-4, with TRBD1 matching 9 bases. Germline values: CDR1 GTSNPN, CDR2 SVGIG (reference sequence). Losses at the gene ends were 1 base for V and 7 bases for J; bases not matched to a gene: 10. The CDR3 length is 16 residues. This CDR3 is CAWSDVKQGAREKLFF. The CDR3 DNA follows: TGTGCCTGGAGTGATGTAAAACAGGGGGCCCGTGAAAAACTGTTTTTT. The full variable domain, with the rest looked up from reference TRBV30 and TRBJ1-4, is SQTIHQWPATLVQPVGSPLSLECTVEGTSNPNLYWYRQAAGRGLQLLFYSVGIGQISSEVPQNLSASRPQDRQFILSSKKLLLSDSGFYLCAWSDVKQGAREKLFFGSGTQLSVL.

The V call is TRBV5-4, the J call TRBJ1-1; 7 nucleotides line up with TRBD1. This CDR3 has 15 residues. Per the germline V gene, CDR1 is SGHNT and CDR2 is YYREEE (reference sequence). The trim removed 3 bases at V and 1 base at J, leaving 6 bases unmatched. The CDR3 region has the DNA TGTGCCAGCAGCTCGAGGGACAGCCCGAACACTGAAGCTTTCTTT. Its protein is CASSSRDSPNTEAFF.

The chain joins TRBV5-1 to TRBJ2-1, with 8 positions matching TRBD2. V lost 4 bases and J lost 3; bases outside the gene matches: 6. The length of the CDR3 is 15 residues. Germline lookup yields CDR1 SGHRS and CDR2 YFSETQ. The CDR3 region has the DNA TGCGCCAGCAGCCAGCTAGCGGGTAACTACAATGAGCAGTTCTTC. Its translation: CASSQLAGNYNEQFF.

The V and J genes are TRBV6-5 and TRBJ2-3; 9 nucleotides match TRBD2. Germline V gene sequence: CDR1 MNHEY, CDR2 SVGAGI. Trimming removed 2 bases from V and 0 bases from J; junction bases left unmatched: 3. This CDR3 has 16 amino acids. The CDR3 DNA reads TGTGCCAGCAGTTACCGCGGGAGGGTGAGCACAGATACGCAGTATTTT. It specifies CASSYRGRVSTDTQYF.

CDR3: CASSRSTLGQGNTEAFF. The CDR3 DNA reads TGTGCCAGTAGTAGGTCCACGTTAGGACAGGGAAACACTGAAGCTTTCTTT. V gene TRBV19 combines with J gene TRBJ1-1, with 8 bases aligning to TRBD1. The germline V gene has CDR1 LNHDA and CDR2 SQIVND (reference sequence). J was trimmed by 2 bases and V by 4 bases; bases with no gene match: 12. The CDR3 totals 17 residues.

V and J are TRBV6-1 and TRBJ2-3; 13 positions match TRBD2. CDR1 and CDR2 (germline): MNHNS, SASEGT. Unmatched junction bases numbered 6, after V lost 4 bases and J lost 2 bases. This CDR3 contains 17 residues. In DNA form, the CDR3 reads TGTGCCAGCAGTGGCCCACTAGCGGGAGGGTTCACAGATACGCAGTATTTT. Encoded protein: CASSGPLAGGFTDTQYF.

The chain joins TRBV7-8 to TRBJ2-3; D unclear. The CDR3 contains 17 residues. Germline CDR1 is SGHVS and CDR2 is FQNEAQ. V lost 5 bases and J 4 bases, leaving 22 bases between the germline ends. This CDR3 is CASSPLILEMGADTQYF. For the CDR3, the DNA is TGTGCCAGCAGCCCCCTAATATTAGAAATGGGCGCAGATACGCAGTATTTT. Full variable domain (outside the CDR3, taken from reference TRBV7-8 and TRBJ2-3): GAGVSQSPRYKVAKRGQDVALRCDPISGHVSLFWYQQALGQGPEFLTYFQNEAQLDKSGLPSDRFFAERPEGSVSTLKIQRTQQEDSAVYLCASSPLILEMGADTQYFGPGTRLTVL.

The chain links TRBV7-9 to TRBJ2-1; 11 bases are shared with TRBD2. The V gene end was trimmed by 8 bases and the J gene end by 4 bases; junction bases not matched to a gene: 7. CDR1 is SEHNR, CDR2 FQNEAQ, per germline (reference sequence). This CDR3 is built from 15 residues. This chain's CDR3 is CASLAGGPRYNEQFF. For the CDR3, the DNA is TGTGCCAGCTTAGCGGGAGGGCCGAGATACAATGAGCAGTTCTTC.

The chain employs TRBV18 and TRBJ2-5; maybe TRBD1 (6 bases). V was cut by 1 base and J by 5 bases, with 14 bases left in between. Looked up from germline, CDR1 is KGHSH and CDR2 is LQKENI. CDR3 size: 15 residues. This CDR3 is CASSPRSGQGETQYF. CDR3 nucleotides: TGTGCCAGCTCACCACGGAGTGGCCAGGGGGAGACCCAGTACTTC. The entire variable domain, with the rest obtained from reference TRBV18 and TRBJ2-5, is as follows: NAGVMQNPRHLVRRRGQEARLRCSPMKGHSHVYWYRQLPEEGLKFMVYLQKENIIDESGMPKERFSAEFPKEGPSILRIQQVVRGDSAAYFCASSPRSGQGETQYFGPGTRLLVL.

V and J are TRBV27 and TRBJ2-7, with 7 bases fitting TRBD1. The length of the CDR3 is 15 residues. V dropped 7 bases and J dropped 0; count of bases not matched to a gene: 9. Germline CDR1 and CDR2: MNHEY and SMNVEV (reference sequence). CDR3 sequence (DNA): TGTGCCAGCATAAGCAGGACAGGATTCTCCTACGAGCAGTACTTC. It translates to CASISRTGFSYEQYF.

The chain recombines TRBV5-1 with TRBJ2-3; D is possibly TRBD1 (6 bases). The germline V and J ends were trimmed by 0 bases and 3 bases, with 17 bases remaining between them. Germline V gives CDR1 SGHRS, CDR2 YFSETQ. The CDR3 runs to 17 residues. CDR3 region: CASSLALGGVWTDTQYF. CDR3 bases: TGCGCCAGCAGCTTGGCCTTAGGGGGAGTTTGGACAGATACGCAGTATTTT.

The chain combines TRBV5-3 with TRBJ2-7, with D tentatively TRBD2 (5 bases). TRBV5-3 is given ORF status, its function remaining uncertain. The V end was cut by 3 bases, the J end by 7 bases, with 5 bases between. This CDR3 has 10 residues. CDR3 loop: CARSWREQYF. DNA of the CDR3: TGTGCCAGAAGCTGGAGGGAGCAGTACTTC.

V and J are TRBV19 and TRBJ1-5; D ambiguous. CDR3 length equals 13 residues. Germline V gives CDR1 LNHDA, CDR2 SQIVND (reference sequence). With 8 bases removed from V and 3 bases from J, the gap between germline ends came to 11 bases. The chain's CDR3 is CASCDTANQPQHF. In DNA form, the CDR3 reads TGTGCCAGTTGTGACACAGCCAATCAGCCCCAGCATTTT.

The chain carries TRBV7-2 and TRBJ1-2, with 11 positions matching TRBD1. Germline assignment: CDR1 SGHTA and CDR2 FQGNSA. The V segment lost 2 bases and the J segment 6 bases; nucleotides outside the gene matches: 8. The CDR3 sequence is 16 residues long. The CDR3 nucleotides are TGTGCCAGCAGCTTACCCGGACAGGGGGCCTTGAATGGCTACACCTTC. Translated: CASSLPGQGALNGYTF.

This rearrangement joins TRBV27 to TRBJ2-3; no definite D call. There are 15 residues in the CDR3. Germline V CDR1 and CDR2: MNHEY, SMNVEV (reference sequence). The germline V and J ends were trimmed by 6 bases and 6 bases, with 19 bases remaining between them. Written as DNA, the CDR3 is TGTGCCAGCAGACTGGTTGGCCGGGTGAAGGATACGCAGTATTTT. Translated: CASRLVGRVKDTQYF.

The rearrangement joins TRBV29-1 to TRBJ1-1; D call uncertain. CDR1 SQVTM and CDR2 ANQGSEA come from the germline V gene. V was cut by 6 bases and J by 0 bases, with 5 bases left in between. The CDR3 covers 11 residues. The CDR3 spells CSVAVNTEAFF. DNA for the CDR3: TGCAGCGTGGCAGTGAACACTGAAGCTTTCTTT.

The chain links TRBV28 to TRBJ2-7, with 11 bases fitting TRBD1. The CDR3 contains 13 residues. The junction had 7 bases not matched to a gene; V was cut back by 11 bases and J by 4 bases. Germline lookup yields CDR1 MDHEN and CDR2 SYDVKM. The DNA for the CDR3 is TGTGCCGGCCGGGACAGGGGGAGTTACGAGCAGTACTTC. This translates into CAGRDRGSYEQYF. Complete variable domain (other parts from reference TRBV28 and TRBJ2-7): DVKVTQSSRYLVKRTGEKVFLECVQDMDHENMFWYRQDPGLGLRLIYFSYDVKMKEKGDIPEGYSVSREKKERFSLILESASTNQTSMYLCAGRDRGSYEQYFGPGTRLTVT.

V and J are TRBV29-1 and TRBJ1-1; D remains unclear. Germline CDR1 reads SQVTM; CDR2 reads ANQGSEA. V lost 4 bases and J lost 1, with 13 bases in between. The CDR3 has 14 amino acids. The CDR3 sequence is CSVVPRSRNTEAFF. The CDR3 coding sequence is TGCAGCGTTGTTCCTAGGTCTCGGAACACTGAAGCTTTCTTT.

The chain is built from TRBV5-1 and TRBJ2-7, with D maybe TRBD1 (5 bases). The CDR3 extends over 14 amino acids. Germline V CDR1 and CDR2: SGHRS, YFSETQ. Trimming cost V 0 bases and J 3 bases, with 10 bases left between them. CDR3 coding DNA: TGCGCCAGCAGCTTGGAGCAGGGATACTACGAGCAGTACTTC. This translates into CASSLEQGYYEQYF.